The source of this T cell receptor beta chain is a study of shared clonotypes between healthy human individuals. Looking at the study overall: Aged between 18 and 49, the donors were a couple of women and a few men.

Naive CD8 isolation took CD45RO-negative cells positively selected for CCR7 and excluded terminally differentiated effector memory CD45RA+ cells. General study points: Relative to their counterparts shared across all four donors, non-shared clonotypes exhibited diminished generation probabilities. Sharing across four donors was highest in naive CD4 (roughly 5%) and lowest in memory CD8 (approximately 0.4%).

Here immunoSEQ multiplex PCR was the method, and the copy in TCRdb shows in-frame clones only, minus some. The sample lists around 2.1 million clones; around 93% were seen once. Concerning this clone itself: What it binds is not known.

CDR1 and CDR2 (germline): LNHDA, SQIVND (reference sequence). The CDR3 sequence is 14 residues long. V dropped 2 bases and J dropped 5 bases, with 13 bases sitting between them. The sequence derives from a man younger than 35 in good health. Some clones in this sample may be carry-over from other donors' samples. The sample consisted of naive CD8+ T cells from PBMCs. J is TRBJ2-7 and V is TRBV19, with D perhaps matching TRBD1 (6 bases). CDR3 nucleotide sequence: TGTGCCAGTAGTATAATAGGGGGAGCTCACGAGCAGTACTTC. Its translation: CASSIIGGAHEQYF.